This TCR beta chain was identified during a study of T cells in Graves' hyperthyroidism and ophthalmopathy. Study outcomes and limitations: The blood repertoire included most of the expanded thyroid clonotypes above 0.001. The model identified upcoming ophthalmopathy a median approximately seven months ahead of onset. Ophthalmopathy could be told apart from stable hyperthyroidism with a 13 V-J model.

The study left out patients who had uncontrolled infection, other autoimmune disease, pregnancy or lactation. This clonotype was observed at least ten times. Its antigen remains unidentified. TCR beta CDR3 regions were amplified from RNA transcripts. The HTBI primer set drove a first-round RT-PCR of the TCR CDR3. TCRdb re-called the multiplex PCR reads through MiXCR, storing one row per CDR3 protein. The sample yields about half a million distinct CDR3 sequences, less than 25% seen once. CDR1 DFQATT and CDR2 SNEGSKA come from the germline V gene (reference sequence). The CDR3 is 13 residues long. Between the trimmed V and J ends, which lost 3 bases and 8 bases, there was a span of 16 bases.

The material sequenced was blood. The clonotype originates from a woman between 25 and 40 years old with Graves' ophthalmopathy. The rearrangement uses TRBV20-1 and TRBJ1-1; tentative D call: TRBD1 (5 bases). In DNA form, the CDR3 reads TGCAGTGCTAGGGAACAGGACCAGCGGGAAGCTTTCTTT. This codes for CSAREQDQREAFF.